The 12 T cell receptor beta chains reported below all come from one sample, sequenced in a study of beta chain features in type 1 diabetes. Investigators reverse transcribed all isolated RNA, so they sequenced expressed TCRB transcripts. Libraries were prepared by immunoSEQ multiplex PCR; TCRdb keeps only in-frame clonotypes and omits some of them. The table includes hundreds of thousands of clones, approximately 10% detected once. Which antigens these TCRs recognize remains unknown. Study-wide results and caveats: Moderately but significantly shorter TCRB CDR3s were found in Type 1 diabetes patients in all four CD4+ subsets.

Sequencing was performed on naive CD4+ T cells from blood. All receptors come from a man aged 25 to 45 with type 1 diabetes.

The table lists this clone with a few counts. V usage is TRBV19 and J usage is TRBJ2-5; D gene unclear. This CDR3 comprises 13 residues. Trimming stripped 5 bases from V and 2 bases from J, with 9 bases between. CDR1 is LNHDA, CDR2 SQIVND, per germline (reference sequence). CDR3 sequence: CASSHTVQETQYF. The CDR3 DNA reads as TGTGCCAGTAGTCACACAGTACAAGAGACCCAGTACTTC.

The table lists this clone with a few counts. The J gene is TRBJ2-1, the V gene TRBV9; D may be TRBD2 (6 bases). The CDR3 totals 15 residues. Germline V lookup: CDR1 SGDLS, CDR2 YYNGEE. V was trimmed by 3 bases and J by 8 bases, leaving 18 bases between them. The CDR3 DNA follows: TGTGCCAGCAGCGGCGGGACCGACGTACTACATGAGCAGTTCTTC. Amino acid sequence: CASSGGTDVLHEQFF. The variable domain in full, completed from reference TRBV9 and TRBJ2-1, reads DSGVTQTPKHLITATGQRVTLRCSPRSGDLSVYWYQQSLDQGLQFLIQYYNGEERAKGNILERFSAQQFPDLHSELNLSSLELGDSALYFCASSGGTDVLHEQFFGPGTRLTVL.

A few counts support this clone. J is TRBJ1-5 and V is TRBV19, with 8 positions matching TRBD1. CDR3 length equals 14 residues. Germline CDR1 is LNHDA and CDR2 is SQIVND (reference sequence). The V and J ends lost 6 bases and 3 bases, in that order; junction bases with no gene match: 4. The CDR3 DNA reads as TGTGCCAGTAGACAGGGGGGTGTCAATCAGCCCCAGCATTTT. Amino acids: CASRQGGVNQPQHF.

This clone was seen a few times. This chain uses TRBV28 with TRBJ2-3, with 9 nucleotides matching TRBD2. After removal of 8 bases from V and 5 bases from J, the junction contained 17 bases not matched to a gene. CDR1 is MDHEN and CDR2 is SYDVKM in the germline V gene. The CDR3 sequence is 17 residues long. The CDR3 protein is CASFRAVRGGQLDTQYF. CDR3 nucleotides: TGTGCCAGCTTCAGGGCCGTGCGGGGGGGCCAGTTAGATACGCAGTATTTT.

The gene calls are TRBV9 and TRBJ2-2; D is ambiguous. In germline, CDR1 is SGDLS, CDR2 YYNGEE. Trimming pared 0 bases from V and 6 bases from J, leaving 9 bases between. This CDR3 has 14 residues. The chain's CDR3 is CASSVVGGSGELFF. The CDR3 nucleotides read TGTGCCAGCAGCGTAGTCGGCGGTTCCGGGGAGCTGTTTTTT.

The V gene is TRBV29-1, the J gene TRBJ2-7; 8 nucleotides match TRBD1. With V trimmed by 3 bases and J by 5 bases, 12 bases remained unmatched. This CDR3 region has 15 residues. Germline-derived CDR1 and CDR2 are SQVTM and ANQGSEA. The CDR3 sequence: CSVEGVGTTGDEQYF. CDR3 bases: TGCAGCGTTGAGGGGGTTGGGACGACAGGGGACGAGCAGTACTTC.

This clone was picked up a small number of times. The J gene is TRBJ1-1, the V gene TRBV14; 7 bases match TRBD1. The germline V gene has CDR1 SGHDN and CDR2 FVKESK. After removal of 4 bases from V and 0 bases from J, the junction contained 11 bases not matched to a gene. CDR3 size: 17 residues. As DNA, the CDR3 is TGTGCCAGCAGCCCCGATATGACAGGGCCTCTGAACACTGAAGCTTTCTTT. It translates to CASSPDMTGPLNTEAFF. Filled out from reference TRBV14 and TRBJ1-1, the complete variable domain reads EAGVTQFPSHSVIEKGQTVTLRCDPISGHDNLYWYRRVMGKEIKFLLHFVKESKQDESGMPNNRFLAERTGGTYSTLKVQPAELEDSGVYFCASSPDMTGPLNTEAFFGQGTRLTVV.

This chain joins TRBV11-2 and TRBJ2-3; the match to TRBD2 covers 7 bases. The ends lost 3 bases at V and 1 base at J; junction bases unmatched: 1. Germline V gene data show CDR1 as SGHAT and CDR2 as FQNNGV. This CDR3 is 14 amino acids long. This CDR3 reads CASSFLAGTDTQYF. CDR3 DNA: TGTGCCAGCAGCTTTCTAGCGGGCACAGATACGCAGTATTTT.

The chain carries TRBV6-6 and TRBJ2-2, with TRBD1 as a possible D gene (6 bases). CDR3 size: 15 residues. The V end lost 8 bases, the J end lost 5 bases, and 18 bases lay between the germline ends. CDR1 and CDR2 (germline): MNHNY, SVGAGI (reference sequence). Here the CDR3 reads CASSPTGAWTGELFF. CDR3 DNA sequence: TGTGCCAGCTCACCGACAGGCGCGTGGACCGGGGAGCTGTTTTTT.

The V call is TRBV2, the J call TRBJ2-7, with 12 bases fitting TRBD1. Trimming removed 4 bases from V and 9 bases from J; junction bases left unmatched: 4. CDR1 is SNHLY and CDR2 is FYNNEI in the germline V gene. The CDR3 contains 13 residues. CDR3 coding DNA: TGTGCCAGCAGTGTGCGGGACAGGGGGCGGCAGTACTTC. Amino acids: CASSVRDRGRQYF. Filled out from reference TRBV2 and TRBJ2-7, the complete variable domain reads EPEVTQTPSHQVTQMGQEVILRCVPISNHLYFYWYRQILGQKVEFLVSFYNNEISEKSEIFDDQFSVERPDGSNFTLKIRSTKLEDSAMYFCASSVRDRGRQYFGPGTRLTVT.

Details on this clone: The junction departs from germline at one end; a sequencing error may be responsible. The chain has TRBV7-7 and TRBJ2-3, with D possibly TRBD1 on 6 matching bases. Germline V CDR1 and CDR2: SSHAT, FNYEAQ (reference sequence). The CDR3 contains 13 residues. DNA for the CDR3: TGTGCTAGCAGCTCAGGACAGTCAGATACGCAGTATTTT. Translation gives CASSSGQSDTQYF. Together with reference TRBV7-7 and TRBJ2-3, the CDR3 gives the full variable domain: GAGVSQSPRYKVTKRGQDVTLRCDPISSHATLYWYQQALGQGPEFLTYFNYEAQPDKSGLPSDRFSAERPEGSISTLTIQRTEQRDSAMYRCASSSGQSDTQYFGPGTRLTVL.

This clone has only a few counts. The V gene is TRBV5-1, the J gene TRBJ2-5, with 9 bases aligning to TRBD1. The trim removed 4 bases at V and 4 bases at J, leaving 8 bases unmatched. The CDR3 covers 15 residues. The germline CDR1 and CDR2 sequences are SGHRS and YFSETQ. The CDR3 DNA is TGCGCCAGCAGCGATCCGGGACAGGGCGGAGAGACCCAGTACTTC. Translation gives CASSDPGQGGETQYF.